The 22 T cell receptor beta chains given below trace back to one sample, sequenced in a study of shared clonotypes between healthy human individuals. TCRdb keeps only in-frame clones here, not all; method: immunoSEQ multiplex PCR. The profile shows 1,500,000 or so clones, roughly 96% of them singletons. The specimen was naive CD4+ T cells sorted from blood. Sample subset: CD45RA+ positively selected. These TCRs come from a man aged 25 to 40 in good health.

The chain couples TRBV5-1 to TRBJ2-2; 9 nucleotides agree with TRBD2. J was trimmed by 7 bases and V by 6 bases; bases with no gene match: 7. Looked up from germline, CDR1 is SGHRS and CDR2 is YFSETQ. CDR3 length: 14 amino acids. The CDR3, as DNA: TGCGCCAGCAAGGCTAGCGGGATTAACGGGGAGCTGTTTTTT. Translated: CASKASGINGELFF.

This clone has just one count. The genes are TRBV27 and TRBJ1-3; unclear D gene. CDR1 and CDR2 (germline): MNHEY, SMNVEV (reference sequence). The V end was cut by 6 bases, the J end by 2 bases, with 11 bases between. The CDR3 covers 14 residues. CDR3: CASRSVAAGNTIYF. The DNA of the CDR3 is TGTGCCAGCAGGAGCGTGGCTGCTGGAAACACCATATATTTT.

CDR3 sequence: CASSRQGMNTEAFF. CDR3 DNA: TGTGCCAGCTCGCGACAGGGGATGAACACTGAAGCTTTCTTT. The chain carries TRBV18 and TRBJ1-1, with 8 positions matching TRBD1. The germline CDR1 and CDR2 sequences are KGHSH and LQKENI. CDR3 length: 14 amino acids. V lost 6 bases to trimming and J lost 0 bases; unmatched junction nucleotides: 3.

The J gene is TRBJ1-4, the V gene TRBV5-4, with TRBD1 identical over 7 bases. The junction had 8 bases not matched to a gene; V was cut back by 4 bases and J by 5 bases. Germline CDR1 is SGHNT and CDR2 is YYREEE (reference sequence). CDR3 length: 15 amino acids. The CDR3 nucleotides read TGTGCCAGCAGCCTAAGACGACAGGGAAATGAAAAACTGTTTTTT. Translated, it gives CASSLRRQGNEKLFF.

V is TRBV19 and J is TRBJ2-6; TRBD1 matches 11 bases. V trimming: 5 bases; J trimming: 1 base; junction bases outside the gene matches: 1. Germline lookup yields CDR1 LNHDA and CDR2 SQIVND (reference sequence). CDR3 length: 16 residues. DNA of the CDR3: TGTGCCAGTAGTGGGACAGGGGGGTCTGGGGCCAACGTCCTGACTTTC. Translation gives CASSGTGGSGANVLTF.

This clone was observed a handful of times. V is TRBV6-1 and J is TRBJ1-2; 7 bases agree with TRBD1. Germline V gene data show CDR1 as MNHNS and CDR2 as SASEGT. The CDR3 has 14 amino acids. The V and J ends lost 0 bases and 8 bases, in that order; junction bases with no gene match: 6. CDR3 nucleotides: TGTGCCAGCAGTGAAGCTTGGGGGACAGCCGGCTACACCTTC. Translating it yields CASSEAWGTAGYTF.

In its sample, this clone was seen once. V gene TRBV11-3 combines with J gene TRBJ2-7, with 7 bases fitting TRBD1. This CDR3 comprises 15 residues. With 0 bases clipped from V and 0 bases from J, the junction kept 2 bases outside the gene matches. The germline gives CDR1 SGHNT, CDR2 YENEEA. CDR3 DNA: TGTGCCAGCAGCTTAGATGGGGACAGCTCCTACGAGCAGTACTTC. Its translation: CASSLDGDSSYEQYF.

The chain employs TRBV28 and TRBJ2-7; 11 bases map to TRBD2. Trimming at V came to 4 bases and at J to 5 bases, leaving 10 bases not matched to a gene. This CDR3 region has 16 residues. From germline, CDR1 is MDHEN and CDR2 SYDVKM. The CDR3 spells CASSSPPTSGSDEQYF. CDR3 DNA: TGTGCCAGCAGTTCCCCTCCCACTAGCGGGAGCGACGAGCAGTACTTC. The variable domain in full, with the rest retrieved from reference TRBV28 and TRBJ2-7, is DVKVTQSSRYLVKRTGEKVFLECVQDMDHENMFWYRQDPGLGLRLIYFSYDVKMKEKGDIPEGYSVSREKKERFSLILESASTNQTSMYLCASSSPPTSGSDEQYFGPGTRLTVT.

The chain combines TRBV10-1 with TRBJ1-5, with TRBD1 as a possible D gene (5 bases). Per germline, CDR1 WNHNN and CDR2 SYGVQD (reference sequence). The CDR3 length is 13 residues. The V end was cut by 5 bases, the J end by 6 bases, with 11 bases between. Written as DNA, the CDR3 is TGCGCCAGCAGTAGGGGTCGAGGTCAGCCCCAGCATTTT. Protein sequence: CASSRGRGQPQHF.

The chain employs TRBV7-6 and TRBJ2-2; no definite D call. V dropped 5 bases and J dropped 4 bases, with 8 bases sitting between them. Germline V gives CDR1 SGHVS, CDR2 FNYEAQ. The CDR3 contains 13 residues. DNA of the CDR3: TGTGCCAGCAGCGCAGACATCACCGGGGAGCTGTTTTTT. Translation: CASSADITGELFF.

In nucleotides, the CDR3 is TGTGCCAGCAGCTTAGCCCCCACAGGGTCTGGAAACACCATATATTTT. Its translation is CASSLAPTGSGNTIYF. The rearrangement links TRBV13 to TRBJ1-3; the D gene is possibly TRBD1 (6 bases). V shed 1 base and J shed 1 base, with 11 bases lying between them. This CDR3 contains 16 residues. CDR1 PRHDT and CDR2 FYEKMQ come from the germline V gene (reference sequence).

This sequence joins TRBV7-2 and TRBJ2-1; D tentatively reads TRBD1 or TRBD2 (5 bases each). The V end was cut by 1 base, the J end by 3 bases, with 7 bases between. Germline V gene sequence: CDR1 SGHTA, CDR2 FQGNSA. The CDR3 covers 14 residues. The CDR3 DNA follows: TGTGCCAGCAGCTTAGGGGGGAACTACAATGAGCAGTTCTTC. Translating it yields CASSLGGNYNEQFF.

The sample holds one count of this clone. The J gene is TRBJ2-5, the V gene TRBV28, with TRBD1 matching 9 bases. In germline, CDR1 is MDHEN, CDR2 SYDVKM. After removal of 5 bases from V and 4 bases from J, the junction contained 8 bases not matched to a gene. The CDR3 covers 15 residues. CDR3 loop: CASSPWGQGRETQYF. The CDR3 DNA reads as TGTGCCAGCAGTCCCTGGGGACAGGGTAGAGAGACCCAGTACTTC.

The chain combines TRBV11-3 with TRBJ2-2, with D unclear. Germline V gene sequence: CDR1 SGHNT, CDR2 YENEEA. The CDR3 is 13 amino acids. The germline V and J ends were trimmed by 2 bases and 6 bases, with 7 bases remaining between them. The chain's CDR3 is CASSLKAAGELFF. The CDR3, as DNA: TGTGCCAGCAGCTTAAAGGCGGCCGGGGAGCTGTTTTTT.

This rearrangement joins TRBV28 to TRBJ2-1, with 10 bases identical to TRBD2. The V gene end was trimmed by 3 bases and the J gene end by 12 bases; junction bases not matched to a gene: 8. Looked up from germline, CDR1 is MDHEN and CDR2 is SYDVKM. The CDR3 totals 14 residues. CDR3 bases: TGTGCCAGCAGTTTCTCTAGCGGGAGAAGTGGGCAGTTCTTC. Translation: CASSFSSGRSGQFF.

The rearrangement links TRBV18 to TRBJ1-2; TRBD1 might be the D (6 bases). In germline, CDR1 is KGHSH, CDR2 LQKENI. Trimming removed 3 bases from V and 5 bases from J, with 16 bases in between. There are 15 residues in the CDR3. CDR3: CASSPQKQGSYGYTF. The CDR3 nucleotides read TGTGCCAGCTCACCGCAAAAACAGGGCTCTTATGGCTACACCTTC.

V usage is TRBV15 and J usage is TRBJ2-7; 11 positions agree with TRBD1. Germline V gene sequence: CDR1 LNHNV, CDR2 YYDKDF (reference sequence). V was clipped by 8 bases and J by 12 bases; unmatched bases: 15. This CDR3 has 14 residues. The CDR3 DNA is TGTGCCACCGCTCTAGCCGGGACAGGGGGTTCTGGGTACTTC. As protein: CATALAGTGGSGYF.

CDR3 loop: CASSFRTGPNTEAFF. The DNA for the CDR3 is TGTGCCAGCAGTTTCAGAACGGGTCCGAACACTGAAGCTTTCTTT. The rearrangement joins TRBV6-5 to TRBJ1-1; D is uncertain. Germline V gene data show CDR1 as MNHEY and CDR2 as SVGAGI. The V end was cut by 4 bases, the J end by 1 base, with 13 bases between. This CDR3 is 15 amino acids long.

This chain links TRBV30 with TRBJ2-2; D might be TRBD1 (5 bases). Germline assignment: CDR1 GTSNPN and CDR2 SVGIG (reference sequence). This CDR3 region has 13 residues. V dropped 5 bases and J dropped 2 bases, with 9 bases sitting between them. As DNA, the CDR3 is TGTGCCTGGGGACACCTTAACACCGGGGAGCTGTTTTTT. Its translation: CAWGHLNTGELFF. Variable domain in full (rest from reference TRBV30 and TRBJ2-2): SQTIHQWPATLVQPVGSPLSLECTVEGTSNPNLYWYRQAAGRGLQLLFYSVGIGQISSEVPQNLSASRPQDRQFILSSKKLLLSDSGFYLCAWGHLNTGELFFGEGSRLTVL.

Turning to this clone: The same CDR3 arises from other DNA sequences in this sample as well. The chain links TRBV5-1 to TRBJ2-3, with D possibly being TRBD2 (5 bases). The CDR3 extends over 15 amino acids. V lost 0 bases and J 2 bases, leaving 10 bases between the germline ends. Germline V gives CDR1 SGHRS, CDR2 YFSETQ. The CDR3 nucleotides are TGCGCCAGCAGCTTGGCCGGGGTTTCCACAGATACGCAGTATTTT. Protein: CASSLAGVSTDTQYF.

The V gene is TRBV28, the J gene TRBJ1-2; the D is unclear. The germline V and J ends were trimmed by 5 bases and 3 bases, with 19 bases remaining between them. The CDR3 contains 16 residues. Germline CDR1 MDHEN, CDR2 SYDVKM. The CDR3 nucleotides read TGTGCCAGCAGTCGAGACATAAGCACCTTCGACTATGGCTACACCTTC. Translated: CASSRDISTFDYGYTF.

The gene calls are TRBV28 and TRBJ2-7, with 12 bases that match TRBD2. CDR3 length: 15 residues. CDR1 is MDHEN, CDR2 SYDVKM, per germline. Trimming took 5 bases from V and 6 from J; bases not matched to a gene: 8. The CDR3 nucleotides are TGTGCCAGCAGTCCGCGACTAGCGGGAGATCTCGAGCAGTACTTC. This gives the protein CASSPRLAGDLEQYF.